This TCR beta chain was profiled in a study of T-cell memory formation after mild COVID-19. Looking at the study overall: TCR clusters were mostly donor specific.

General observations from the study: A subset of responding clones appeared in pre-infection memory, suggesting cross-reactive memory joined. Shrinking CD4+ clones were chiefly CM and EM; CD8+ ones were chiefly EMRA.

V dropped 2 bases and J dropped 4 bases, with 11 bases sitting between them. CDR3 size: 14 residues. This clonotype was observed a handful of times. Its antigen remains unknown. TCR alpha and TCR beta cDNA libraries carrying sample barcodes and UMIs were produced by 5'RACE using constant-segment primers. TCRdb re-called the 5' RACE reads through MiXCR, storing one row per CDR3 protein. The sample records around 220,000 distinct CDR3 sequences, about a sixth being singletons. Sequencing was done on a sample of PBMCs or a T cell subset sorted from them (not recorded which). The V call is TRBV12-3 or TRBV12-4, the J call TRBJ1-1; the D is unclear. The TCR originated in a man between 18 and 29 years old who had mild COVID-19 (a few samples of this study predate the infection). Cell type and time point are not known. This chain's CDR3 is CASSLSSLATEAFF. The CDR3 coding sequence is TGTGCCAGCAGTTTAAGCTCCCTGGCCACTGAAGCTTTCTTT.